What follows describes a single T cell receptor beta chain. Its antigen is currently unknown. Any history of autoimmune disease or systemic immunosuppression disqualified patients. The sample originates from a study of OX40 agonist ivuxolimab in advanced cancers. As for the study in general: Dose-escalation patients' cancers were hepatocellular carcinoma, melanoma, renal cell or head and neck cancer.

The CDR3 has 17 residues. Trimming took 4 bases from V and 11 from J, leaving 27 bases between them. Germline values: CDR1 SNHLY, CDR2 FYNNEI. General observations from the study: By week 6 at 0.1 to 3.0 mg/kg, blood CD4+ and CD8+ T cells had expanded clonally.

The table came from immunoSEQ multiplex PCR; TCRdb's copy has only in-frame clones and leaves some out. The table lists about 85,000 clones, 80% to 90% of them singletons. Material: CD4+ or CD8+ T cells sorted from blood, obtained in a trial of the OX40 agonist ivuxolimab. The sequence was obtained from an adult with an advanced solid tumor such as melanoma, head and neck, liver or kidney cancer. The V gene is TRBV2, the J gene TRBJ2-1; possible D gene TRBD2, 6 bases. The CDR3 region is CASSAIRIRDSPIQQFF. The CDR3 DNA sequence: TGTGCCAGCAGTGCAATAAGGATCCGGGACTCCCCAATCCAGCAGTTCTTC. Using reference TRBV2 and TRBJ2-1 for the parts outside the CDR3, the full variable domain is EPEVTQTPSHQVTQMGQEVILRCVPISNHLYFYWYRQILGQKVEFLVSFYNNEISEKSEIFDDQFSVERPDGSNFTLKIRSTKLEDSAMYFCASSAIRIRDSPIQQFFGPGTRLTVL.